A single sample gave rise to the 31 T cell receptor beta chains below, sequenced in a study of blood T cell repertoires in COVID-19. Clones were sequenced by immunoSEQ multiplex PCR, and TCRdb holds only the in-frame ones, with some missing. Among approximately 270,000 clones, under 95% were seen once, and the ten largest hold roughly 2.8%. Specimen: PBMCs or T cells enriched from blood (not recorded which). The receptors come from a man aged 35 to 55 who had been exposed to COVID-19.

This chain uses TRBV3-1 (or the pseudogene TRBV3-2) with TRBJ1-5; the D is unclear. The CDR3 extends over 15 amino acids. Per the germline V gene, CDR1 is LGHDT and CDR2 is YNNKEL (reference sequence). The V and J ends lost 0 bases and 4 bases respectively, with 10 bases between them. CDR3 coding DNA: TGTGCCAGCAGCCAAGACTTAGCGGGGAATCAGCCCCAGCATTTT. It yields the protein CASSQDLAGNQPQHF.

The chain couples TRBV3-1 (or the pseudogene TRBV3-2) to TRBJ1-2; 7 bases are shared with TRBD1. The CDR3 has 14 residues. Trimming at V came to 4 bases and at J to 2 bases, leaving 4 bases not matched to a gene. Per germline, CDR1 LGHDT and CDR2 YNNKEL (reference sequence). This CDR3 is CASSPGQTNYGYTF. For the CDR3, the DNA is TGTGCCAGCAGCCCGGGACAGACAAACTATGGCTACACCTTC.

The table lists this clone with a count of one. The J gene is TRBJ2-3, the V gene TRBV5-4; the match to TRBD2 covers 7 bases. V gave up 4 bases and J gave up 0 bases; unmatched junction bases: 8. Germline CDR1 reads SGHNT; CDR2 reads YYREEE (reference sequence). CDR3 length equals 16 residues. CDR3 DNA sequence: TGTGCCAGCAGCCCTAGCGGCTTTACTAGCACAGATACGCAGTATTTT. It encodes CASSPSGFTSTDTQYF. Full variable domain (rest looked up from reference TRBV5-4 and TRBJ2-3): ETGVTQSPTHLIKTRGQQVTLRCSSQSGHNTVSWYQQALGQGPQFIFQYYREEENGRGNFPPRFSGLQFPNYSSELNVNALELDDSALYLCASSPSGFTSTDTQYFGPGTRLTVL.

V and J are TRBV4-1 and TRBJ2-1; 9 positions agree with TRBD2. The J segment lost 4 bases and the V segment lost 5 bases, leaving 6 bases of the junction unmatched. Germline loops: CDR1 MGHRA, CDR2 YSYEKL. This CDR3 is built from 15 residues. The CDR3 DNA reads as TGCGCCAGCAGCTACCTTACTAGCGGGTACAATGAGCAGTTCTTC. It is translated as CASSYLTSGYNEQFF.

The V call is TRBV7-2, the J call TRBJ2-1; 9 bases map to TRBD2. With 6 bases clipped from V and 2 bases from J, the junction kept 2 bases outside the gene matches. CDR1 and CDR2 (germline): SGHTA, FQGNSA. This CDR3 is 14 amino acids long. The CDR3 region has the DNA TGTGCCAGCAGTCTAGCGGGACCCTACAATGAGCAGTTCTTC. The encoded protein is CASSLAGPYNEQFF.

The chain links TRBV6-5 to TRBJ1-1; D perhaps matches TRBD1 (5 bases). The length of the CDR3 is 14 residues. V was pared by 6 bases and J by 0 bases, with 11 bases between. In germline, CDR1 is MNHEY, CDR2 SVGAGI. In DNA, the CDR3 is TGTGCCAGCAGAATGGGGCTGATGAACACTGAAGCTTTCTTT. Its translation: CASRMGLMNTEAFF.

The chain uses TRBV29-1 and TRBJ1-2, with D unclear. The CDR3 spans 11 residues. V was shortened by 5 bases and J by 5 bases, with 9 bases between the two germline ends. CDR1 is SQVTM and CDR2 is ANQGSEA in the germline V gene. The DNA for the CDR3 is TGCAGCGTTTTATTGAGATATGGCTACACCTTC. Translating it yields CSVLLRYGYTF.

This clone was observed a handful of times. V and J are TRBV28 and TRBJ2-7; 7 bases align to TRBD2. The junction had 10 bases not matched to a gene; V was cut back by 8 bases and J by 3 bases. The CDR3 has 14 residues. The germline CDR1 and CDR2 sequences are MDHEN and SYDVKM. CDR3 in DNA: TGTGCCAGCGAGGGAGGGACGAAGGACTACGAGCAGTACTTC. It translates to CASEGGTKDYEQYF.

V and J are TRBV19 and TRBJ2-1; 9 nucleotides match TRBD2. The CDR3 spans 16 residues. CDR1 is LNHDA and CDR2 is SQIVND in the germline V gene (reference sequence). Trimming took 2 bases from V and 7 from J; bases not matched to a gene: 9. This CDR3 reads CASSIYGLASGNEQFF. The CDR3 DNA sequence: TGTGCCAGTAGTATATACGGACTAGCGTCGGGTAATGAGCAGTTCTTC.

A few counts support this clone. This chain uses TRBV6-5 with TRBJ1-2, with 7 bases fitting TRBD1. This CDR3 has 13 residues. Trimming cost V 2 bases and J 8 bases; bases outside gene matches: 5. Germline V lookup: CDR1 MNHEY, CDR2 SVGAGI. As DNA, the CDR3 is TGTGCCAGCAGTTACGGACAGGCAGTCGGCTACACCTTC. Translated: CASSYGQAVGYTF.

The count of this clone is one. V gene TRBV7-2 combines with J gene TRBJ2-7, with 9 bases that match TRBD2. The CDR3 sequence is 14 residues long. CDR1 is SGHTA and CDR2 is FQGNSA in the germline V gene. J gave up 3 bases and V 2 bases, and 2 bases lay outside the gene matches. The CDR3 DNA follows: TGTGCCAGCAGCTTATATAGCGGGGGCTACGAGCAGTACTTC. Its protein product is CASSLYSGGYEQYF.

This chain uses TRBV19 with TRBJ2-7; D gene uncertain. Germline V gene sequence: CDR1 LNHDA, CDR2 SQIVND (reference sequence). V lost 7 bases to trimming and J lost 0 bases, with 19 bases between them. The CDR3 consists of 16 residues. The CDR3 DNA reads TGTGCCAGTATCAGCCGAGGAGACTCCTACTCCTACGAGCAGTACTTC. It specifies CASISRGDSYSYEQYF.

This clone was observed a single time. The chain has TRBV30 and TRBJ2-2; weak D call: TRBD1 (5 bases). This CDR3 spans 14 amino acids. V was shortened by 4 bases and J by 3 bases, with 12 bases between the two germline ends. From germline, CDR1 is GTSNPN and CDR2 SVGIG (reference sequence). The CDR3 is CAWTPTEDTGELFF. The CDR3 DNA is TGTGCCTGGACCCCGACAGAGGACACCGGGGAGCTGTTTTTT.

The genes are TRBV27 and TRBJ2-7; 7 bases match TRBD2. Germline V CDR1 and CDR2: MNHEY, SMNVEV (reference sequence). J was trimmed by 1 base and V by 0 bases; bases with no gene match: 3. This CDR3 contains 15 residues. The CDR3 protein is CASSLSPSGSYEQYF. CDR3 DNA: TGTGCCAGCAGTTTATCTCCTAGCGGTTCCTACGAGCAGTACTTC.

This clone was found a few times. The V and J genes are TRBV6-5 and TRBJ1-5; D possibly corresponds to TRBD1 (6 bases). The V and J ends lost 7 bases and 4 bases respectively, with 17 bases between them. The CDR3 runs to 15 residues. In germline, CDR1 is MNHEY, CDR2 SVGAGI. CDR3 amino acids: CASTITGFANQPQHF. CDR3 nucleotide sequence: TGTGCCAGCACCATAACAGGGTTTGCAAATCAGCCCCAGCATTTT.

The rearrangement uses TRBV6-2 or TRBV6-3 and TRBJ2-7; D gene uncertain. The germline CDR1 and CDR2 sequences are MNHEY and SVGEGT. Trimming took 6 bases from V and 5 from J, leaving 14 bases between them. CDR3 length equals 13 residues. The CDR3 is CASSNLFKDEQYF. CDR3 nucleotides: TGTGCCAGCAGCAATCTATTCAAAGACGAGCAGTACTTC.

Only one count was recorded for this clone. The chain links TRBV27 to TRBJ2-5; TRBD1 agrees at 11 bases. Per germline, CDR1 MNHEY and CDR2 SMNVEV (reference sequence). The V segment lost 4 bases and the J segment 5 bases; nucleotides outside the gene matches: 9. The CDR3 spans 16 residues. The CDR3 sequence: CASSSRTGGPTETQYF. The CDR3, as DNA: TGTGCCAGCAGTTCCCGGACAGGGGGCCCGACGGAGACCCAGTACTTC.

J is TRBJ1-2 and V is TRBV14; no clear D. The germline V and J ends were trimmed by 0 bases and 0 bases, with 8 bases remaining between them. CDR3 length equals 15 residues. Germline V gene sequence: CDR1 SGHDN, CDR2 FVKESK. CDR3 sequence: CASSQDLRSNYGYTF. CDR3 nucleotides: TGTGCCAGCAGCCAAGATCTGAGGTCTAACTATGGCTACACCTTC.

The rearrangement links TRBV2 to TRBJ2-7; D possibly corresponds to TRBD2 (6 bases). V shed 11 bases and J shed 3 bases, with 17 bases lying between them. Germline loops: CDR1 SNHLY, CDR2 FYNNEI. The CDR3 is 13 residues long. The CDR3 here is CAGKGGWDYEQYF. The CDR3 DNA follows: TGTGCCGGTAAGGGAGGATGGGACTACGAGCAGTACTTC. Full variable domain (outside the CDR3, taken from reference TRBV2 and TRBJ2-7): EPEVTQTPSHQVTQMGQEVILRCVPISNHLYFYWYRQILGQKVEFLVSFYNNEISEKSEIFDDQFSVERPDGSNFTLKIRSTKLEDSAMYFCAGKGGWDYEQYFGPGTRLTVT.

V and J are TRBV28 and TRBJ2-1, with TRBD2 matching over 7 bases. The CDR3 is made up of 17 amino acids. V lost 8 bases and J lost 5; bases outside the gene matches: 18. Germline loops: CDR1 MDHEN, CDR2 SYDVKM. This CDR3 reads CASSLAGGTSANNEQFF. In DNA form, the CDR3 reads TGTGCCAGCTCATTAGCCGGTGGTACTAGCGCAAACAATGAGCAGTTCTTC.

The chain joins TRBV2 to TRBJ1-2; TRBD1 agrees at 9 bases. The germline gives CDR1 SNHLY, CDR2 FYNNEI. Trimming removed 9 bases from V and 5 bases from J; junction bases left unmatched: 7. The CDR3 is made up of 13 amino acids. The CDR3 DNA reads as TGTGCCAGGGAGGGGGACAGGGATTATGGCTACACCTTC. It is translated as CAREGDRDYGYTF. The variable domain in full, completed from reference TRBV2 and TRBJ1-2, reads EPEVTQTPSHQVTQMGQEVILRCVPISNHLYFYWYRQILGQKVEFLVSFYNNEISEKSEIFDDQFSVERPDGSNFTLKIRSTKLEDSAMYFCAREGDRDYGYTFGSGTRLTVV.

The chain is built from TRBV28 and TRBJ1-5, with D unresolved. CDR3 length: 15 residues. Germline lookup yields CDR1 MDHEN and CDR2 SYDVKM. Trimming took off 8 bases at V and 3 bases at J, with 17 bases between the two ends. The chain's CDR3 is CASLLSGRDNQPQHF. The CDR3 nucleotides read TGTGCCAGCCTATTGTCGGGTAGAGACAATCAGCCCCAGCATTTT.

This clone was picked up one time. The rearrangement joins TRBV3-1 (or the pseudogene TRBV3-2) to TRBJ2-5; 8 bases are shared with TRBD1. Trimming at V came to 1 base and at J to 4 bases, leaving 8 bases not matched to a gene. The CDR3 runs 16 residues. Germline-derived CDR1 and CDR2 are LGHDT and YNNKEL (reference sequence). CDR3 DNA: TGTGCCAGCAGCCAAGGCCCAGGGGGCAACTCAGAGACCCAGTACTTC. It encodes CASSQGPGGNSETQYF.

The V and J genes are TRBV6-1 and TRBJ1-1; D perhaps matches TRBD1 (6 bases). This CDR3 contains 14 residues. The germline gives CDR1 MNHNS, CDR2 SASEGT. The V gene lost 2 bases and the J gene lost 0 bases, with 7 bases spanning the gap. CDR3 protein: CASSENRVNTEAFF. CDR3 sequence (DNA): TGTGCCAGCAGTGAAAACAGGGTGAACACTGAAGCTTTCTTT.

This clone appeared once. V and J are TRBV3-1 (or the pseudogene TRBV3-2) and TRBJ1-5; D is perhaps TRBD1 (6 bases). The CDR3 is made up of 17 amino acids. The germline V gene encodes CDR1 LGHDT and CDR2 YNNKEL (reference sequence). The V end lost 2 bases, the J end lost 3 bases, and 17 bases lay between the germline ends. Here the CDR3 DNA reads TGTGCCAGCAGCCAATCTCGATTGACAGGTAACAATCAGCCCCAGCATTTT. This codes for CASSQSRLTGNNQPQHF.

The rearrangement joins TRBV9 to TRBJ2-1; 7 bases map to TRBD1. The CDR3 sequence is 15 residues long. V shed 5 bases and J 2 bases; nucleotides not matched to a gene: 7. Per the germline V gene, CDR1 is SGDLS and CDR2 is YYNGEE. This CDR3 is CASSDEQGTYNEQFF. The DNA of the CDR3 is TGTGCCAGCAGTGATGAACAGGGGACCTACAATGAGCAGTTCTTC.

The chain joins TRBV11-2 to TRBJ2-5; TRBD1 matches 7 bases. The CDR3 contains 14 residues. V shed 5 bases, J shed 5 bases, and the junction held 8 bases outside the gene matches. Germline CDR1 reads SGHAT; CDR2 reads FQNNGV. The chain's CDR3 is CASSKQGLRETQYF. The CDR3 bases are TGTGCCAGCAGCAAACAGGGGCTCAGGGAGACCCAGTACTTC.

The chain combines TRBV5-1 with TRBJ2-1, with 10 nucleotides matching TRBD2. The CDR3 loop spans 15 amino acids. CDR1 is SGHRS, CDR2 YFSETQ, per germline. With 1 base clipped from V and 6 bases from J, the junction kept 4 bases outside the gene matches. This CDR3 reads CASSLSGRVGNEQFF. The CDR3 DNA sequence: TGCGCCAGCAGCTTGAGCGGGAGGGTGGGCAATGAGCAGTTCTTC.

This chain uses TRBV6-5 with TRBJ2-7; 14 bases agree with TRBD2. The CDR3 consists of 15 residues. Looked up from germline, CDR1 is MNHEY and CDR2 is SVGAGI. Germline trimming cut 7 bases from V and 9 bases from J; bases unmatched to any gene: 11. In nucleotides, the CDR3 is TGTGCCAGCACGACTAGCGGGAGGGCAGGAGTTGGGCAGTACTTC. It translates to CASTTSGRAGVGQYF.

The chain carries TRBV6-5 and TRBJ1-1, with no clear D. V lost 9 bases and J 4 bases, leaving 15 bases between the germline ends. The CDR3 has 13 residues. Germline V gives CDR1 MNHEY, CDR2 SVGAGI. This CDR3 is CASSYAPGTEAFF. As DNA, the CDR3 is TGTGCCAGTTCATATGCACCGGGCACTGAAGCTTTCTTT.

The gene calls are TRBV2 and TRBJ2-7; TRBD2 might be the D (6 bases). This CDR3 is built from 15 residues. Trimming took off 2 bases at V and 5 bases at J, with 16 bases between the two ends. Germline V gene sequence: CDR1 SNHLY, CDR2 FYNNEI. CDR3 region: CASSESGSLPHEQYF. CDR3 in DNA: TGTGCCAGCAGTGAAAGCGGGTCGCTACCCCACGAGCAGTACTTC.